This is a list of T cell receptor beta chains from one sample in a study of shared clonotypes between healthy human individuals. Assay used: immunoSEQ multiplex PCR; TCRdb lists only in-frame clones, some missing. The sample has about 530,000 clones; over 75% are singletons. Sequenced input: PBMCs. The source of these receptors is a woman aged 40 to 50 in good health. Some clones in this sample may be carry-over from other donors' samples. The CDR3 runs from the conserved cysteine through the conserved F or W. D genes are given only for firm matches.

J gene,D gene,V gene,CDR3 protein
TRBJ2-1,TRBD2,TRBV5-1,CASSLLAGGPNEQFF
TRBJ2-7,NA,TRBV7-2,CASSLSDGYEQYF
TRBJ2-3,NA,TRBV28,CASAIEGFLVRDTQYF
TRBJ2-1,NA,TRBV5-1,CASSLGGSGTNEQFF
TRBJ2-1,NA,TRBV4-1,CASSRGTLGNEQFF
TRBJ1-5,NA,TRBV5-5,CASSERGRHQPQHF
TRBJ1-2,NA,TRBV2,CASSENRGAVYGYTF
TRBJ2-5,TRBD2,TRBV6-1,CASSEGLAVRGTQYF
TRBJ1-3,NA,TRBV5-1,CASSSAGVAGNTIYF
TRBJ1-2,TRBD1,TRBV28,CASSFWGLGQGSTGGDGYTF
TRBJ1-1,NA,TRBV7-3,CASSLGPTNTNTEAFF
TRBJ2-7,NA,TRBV5-1,CASSSRTGGDYEQYF
TRBJ2-1,NA,TRBV27,CASSLGANEQFF
TRBJ2-5,NA,TRBV7-8,CASSLSETQYF
TRBJ2-1,NA,TRBV9,CASSVQGSSQFF